One TCR beta chain is described in this entry. The data belong to a study of PD-L1 blockade in urothelial cancer. As for the study in general: In the patient group, about 90% of the roughly 29 were males with bladder-origin urothelial cancer.

V gave up 7 bases and J gave up 4 bases; unmatched junction bases: 7. This CDR3 has 14 residues. Germline V gene data show CDR1 as MDHEN and CDR2 as SYDVKM. The study enrolled patients with locally advanced or metastatic urothelial carcinoma. The authors spiked synthetic TCR analog templates into each PCR. Libraries were prepared by immunoSEQ multiplex PCR; TCRdb keeps only in-frame clonotypes and omits some of them. The table records fewer than 45,000 clones, around 88% of them present only once. The genes are TRBV28 and TRBJ2-5, with 9 nucleotides matching TRBD1. The sample consisted of PBMCs, taken around atezolizumab (anti-PD-L1) treatment. This receptor was obtained from a man aged 55 to 70 with urothelial cancer. The CDR3 DNA is TGTGCCAGCACCCCACAGGGGGCTGGAGAGACCCAGTACTTC. It specifies CASTPQGAGETQYF.